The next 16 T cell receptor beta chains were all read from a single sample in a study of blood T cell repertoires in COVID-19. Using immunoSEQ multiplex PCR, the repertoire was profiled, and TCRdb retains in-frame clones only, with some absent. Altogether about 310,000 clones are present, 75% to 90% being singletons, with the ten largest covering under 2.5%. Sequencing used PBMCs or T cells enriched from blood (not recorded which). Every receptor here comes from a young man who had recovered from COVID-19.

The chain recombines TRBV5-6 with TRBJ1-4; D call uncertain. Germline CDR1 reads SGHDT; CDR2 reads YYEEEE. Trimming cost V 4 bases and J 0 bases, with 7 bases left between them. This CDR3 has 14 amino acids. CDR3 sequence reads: CASSHGATNEKLFF. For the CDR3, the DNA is TGTGCCAGCAGCCACGGTGCAACTAATGAAAAACTGTTTTTT.

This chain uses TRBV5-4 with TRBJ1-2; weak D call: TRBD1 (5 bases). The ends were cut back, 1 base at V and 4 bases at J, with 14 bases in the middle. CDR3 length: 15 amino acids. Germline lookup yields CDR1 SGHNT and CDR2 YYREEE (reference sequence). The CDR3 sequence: CASSLFLGAVYGYTF. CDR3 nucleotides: TGTGCCAGCAGCTTGTTTCTTGGGGCAGTCTATGGCTACACCTTC.

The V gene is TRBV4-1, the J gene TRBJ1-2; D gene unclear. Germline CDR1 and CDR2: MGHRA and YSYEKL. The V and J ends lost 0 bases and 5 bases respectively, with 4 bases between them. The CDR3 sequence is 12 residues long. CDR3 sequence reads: CASSQDKYGYTF. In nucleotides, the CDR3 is TGCGCCAGCAGCCAAGATAAATATGGCTACACCTTC.

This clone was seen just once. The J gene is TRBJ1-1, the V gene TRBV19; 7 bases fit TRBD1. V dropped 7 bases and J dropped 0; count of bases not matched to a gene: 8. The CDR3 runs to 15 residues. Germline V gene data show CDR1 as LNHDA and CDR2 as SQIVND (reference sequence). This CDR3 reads CASISGTDMNTEAFF. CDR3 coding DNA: TGTGCCAGTATTTCCGGGACAGACATGAACACTGAAGCTTTCTTT.

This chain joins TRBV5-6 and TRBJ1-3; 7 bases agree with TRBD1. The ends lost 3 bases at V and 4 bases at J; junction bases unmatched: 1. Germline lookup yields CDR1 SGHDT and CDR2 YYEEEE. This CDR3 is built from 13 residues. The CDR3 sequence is CASSSGQGNTIYF. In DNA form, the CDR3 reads TGTGCCAGCAGCTCGGGACAGGGAAACACCATATATTTT.

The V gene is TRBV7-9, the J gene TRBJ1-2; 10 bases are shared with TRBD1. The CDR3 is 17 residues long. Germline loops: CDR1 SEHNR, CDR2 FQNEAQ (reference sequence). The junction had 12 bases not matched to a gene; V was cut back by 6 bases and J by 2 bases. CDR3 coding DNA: TGTGCCAGCAGACCGAATCCAGGGACAGGGGAAAACTATGGCTACACCTTC. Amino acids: CASRPNPGTGENYGYTF.

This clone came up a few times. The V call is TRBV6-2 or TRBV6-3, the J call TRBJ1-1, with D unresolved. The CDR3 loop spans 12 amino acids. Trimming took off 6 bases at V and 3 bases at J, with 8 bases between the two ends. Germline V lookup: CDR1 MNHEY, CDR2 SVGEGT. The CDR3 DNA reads TGTGCCAGCAGCCTAACTTACACTGAAGCTTTCTTT. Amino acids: CASSLTYTEAFF.

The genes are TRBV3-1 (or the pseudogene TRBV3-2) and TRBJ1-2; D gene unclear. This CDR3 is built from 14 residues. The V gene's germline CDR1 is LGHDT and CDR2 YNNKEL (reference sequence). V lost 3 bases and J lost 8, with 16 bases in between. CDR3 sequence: CASSHRGMEGGYTF. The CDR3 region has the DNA TGTGCCAGCAGCCACCGGGGAATGGAGGGAGGCTACACCTTC.

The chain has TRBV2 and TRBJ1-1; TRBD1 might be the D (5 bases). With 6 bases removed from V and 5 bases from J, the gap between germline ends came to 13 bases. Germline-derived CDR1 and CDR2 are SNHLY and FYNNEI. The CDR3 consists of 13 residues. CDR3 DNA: TGTGCCAGCAGGGGGGGTGGTTGGACTGAAGCTTTCTTT. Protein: CASRGGGWTEAFF.

The CDR3 DNA sequence: TGTGCCAGCAGCGTAGCTAGTAACACTGAAGCTTTCTTT. Encoded protein: CASSVASNTEAFF. V gene TRBV9 combines with J gene TRBJ1-1, with D hard to call. This CDR3 has 13 amino acids. Trimming cost V 0 bases and J 2 bases, with 5 bases left between them. Germline-derived CDR1 and CDR2 are SGDLS and YYNGEE.

The CDR3 is CAISERVGYTF. The CDR3 bases are TGTGCCATCAGTGAGCGGGTTGGCTACACCTTC. The chain recombines TRBV10-3 with TRBJ1-2; D ambiguous. The CDR3 spans 11 residues. The V gene lost 2 bases and the J gene lost 7 bases, with 5 bases spanning the gap. Germline loops: CDR1 ENHRY, CDR2 SYGVKD.

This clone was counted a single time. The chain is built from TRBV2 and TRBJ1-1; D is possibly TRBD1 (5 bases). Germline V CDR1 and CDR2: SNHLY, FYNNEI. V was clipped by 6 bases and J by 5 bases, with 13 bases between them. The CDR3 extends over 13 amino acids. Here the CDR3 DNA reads TGTGCCAGCAGGGGGGGGGTAGGAACTGAAGCTTTCTTT. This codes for CASRGGVGTEAFF.

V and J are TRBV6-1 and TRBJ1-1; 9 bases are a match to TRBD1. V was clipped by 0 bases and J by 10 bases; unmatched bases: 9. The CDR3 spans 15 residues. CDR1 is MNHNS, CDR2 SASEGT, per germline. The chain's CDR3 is CASSEAGQGLSRAFF. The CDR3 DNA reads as TGTGCCAGCAGTGAAGCGGGACAGGGTTTGTCTCGAGCTTTCTTT.

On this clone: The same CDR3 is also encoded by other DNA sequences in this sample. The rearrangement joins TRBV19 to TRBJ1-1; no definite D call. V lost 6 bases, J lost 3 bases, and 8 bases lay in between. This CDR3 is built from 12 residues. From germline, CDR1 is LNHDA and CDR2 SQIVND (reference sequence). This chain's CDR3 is CASRWGDTEAFF. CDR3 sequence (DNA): TGTGCCAGTAGATGGGGAGACACTGAAGCTTTCTTT. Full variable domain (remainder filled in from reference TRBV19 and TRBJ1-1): DGGITQSPKYLFRKEGQNVTLSCEQNLNHDAMYWYRQDPGQGLRLIYYSQIVNDFQKGDIAEGYSVSREKKESFPLTVTSAQKNPTAFYLCASRWGDTEAFFGQGTRLTVV.

In DNA, the CDR3 is TGTGCCAGCAGCCAAGAGGACGGGGGGGCGGGCACCGGGGAGCTGTTTTTT. Translated: CASSQEDGGAGTGELFF. The chain recombines TRBV3-1 (or the pseudogene TRBV3-2) with TRBJ2-2, with TRBD2 identical over 8 bases. The CDR3 totals 17 residues. Trimming took 0 bases from V and 4 from J; bases not matched to a gene: 7. The V gene's germline CDR1 is LGHDT and CDR2 YNNKEL (reference sequence).

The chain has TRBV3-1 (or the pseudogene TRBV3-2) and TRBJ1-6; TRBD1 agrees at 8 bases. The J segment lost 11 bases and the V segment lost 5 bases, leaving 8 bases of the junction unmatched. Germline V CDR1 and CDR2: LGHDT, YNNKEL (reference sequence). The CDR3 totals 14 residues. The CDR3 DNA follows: TGTGCCAGCAGCGAGGGACAGGATAGGACACCCCTCCACTTT. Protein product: CASSEGQDRTPLHF.